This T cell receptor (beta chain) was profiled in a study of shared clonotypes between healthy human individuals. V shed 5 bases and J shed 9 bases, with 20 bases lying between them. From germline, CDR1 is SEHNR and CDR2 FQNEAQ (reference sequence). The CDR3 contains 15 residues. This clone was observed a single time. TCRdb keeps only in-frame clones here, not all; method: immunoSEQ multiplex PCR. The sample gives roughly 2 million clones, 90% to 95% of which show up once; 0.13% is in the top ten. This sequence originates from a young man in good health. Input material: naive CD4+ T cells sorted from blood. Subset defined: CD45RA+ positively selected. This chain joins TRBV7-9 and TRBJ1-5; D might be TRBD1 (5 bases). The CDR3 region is CASSPGLGERLPQHF. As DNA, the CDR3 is TGTGCCAGCAGCCCGGGACTGGGGGAGAGGTTGCCCCAGCATTTT. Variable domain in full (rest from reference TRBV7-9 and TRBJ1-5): DTGVSQNPRHKITKRGQNVTFRCDPISEHNRLYWYRQTLGQGPEFLTYFQNEAQLEKSRLLSDRFSAERPKGSFSTLEIQRTEQGDSAMYLCASSPGLGERLPQHFGDGTRLSIL.